This TCR beta chain is from a study of blood T cell repertoires in COVID-19. Study-wide context: COVID-19 samples, acute and convalescent, were from the United States, Italy and Spain. PBMCs, B-cell-depleted T cells, or T cells provided the cDNA or gDNA that made up the material.

Here immunoSEQ multiplex PCR was the method, and the copy in TCRdb shows in-frame clones only, minus some. The repertoire has 85,000 to 95,000 clones, about 91% of them found once; the top ten carry around 0.44%. The TCR originated in a man aged 60 to 69 with acute or convalescent COVID-19. The source material was peripheral blood.

Here the CDR3 reads CASSRQGRSYEQYF. The CDR3, as DNA: TGTGCCAGCAGTAGACAGGGGCGCTCCTACGAGCAGTACTTC. V is TRBV6-5 and J is TRBJ2-7, with 8 bases lining up with TRBD1. Germline-derived CDR1 and CDR2 are MNHEY and SVGAGI. The CDR3 sequence is 14 residues long. V dropped 5 bases and J dropped 0; count of bases not matched to a gene: 3.